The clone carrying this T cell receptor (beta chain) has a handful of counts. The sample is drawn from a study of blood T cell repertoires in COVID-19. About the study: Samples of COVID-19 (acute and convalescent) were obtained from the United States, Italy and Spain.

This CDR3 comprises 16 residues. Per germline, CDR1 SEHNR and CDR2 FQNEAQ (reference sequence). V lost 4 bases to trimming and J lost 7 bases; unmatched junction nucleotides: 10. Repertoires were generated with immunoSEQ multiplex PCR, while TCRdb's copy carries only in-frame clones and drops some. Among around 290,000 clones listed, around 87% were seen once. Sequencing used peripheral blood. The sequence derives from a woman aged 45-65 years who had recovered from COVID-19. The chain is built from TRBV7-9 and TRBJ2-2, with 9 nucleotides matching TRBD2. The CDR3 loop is CASSSKPGLANGELFF. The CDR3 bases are TGTGCCAGCAGCTCCAAACCGGGACTAGCTAACGGGGAGCTGTTTTTT.